What follows are 10 T cell receptor beta chains derived from one specimen sequenced in a study of cytomegalovirus exposure and HLA in healthy donors. PCR employed 60 Vbeta and 13 Jbeta primers. Assay used: immunoSEQ multiplex PCR; TCRdb lists only in-frame clones, some missing. The sample shows about 120,000 clones, 75% of them seen only once. Sequencing was done on a sample of PBMCs. The receptors derive from a woman aged 40 to 49 in good health and CMV-seropositive.

The chain employs TRBV18 and TRBJ2-2; weak D call: TRBD1 (5 bases). The V end lost 3 bases, the J end lost 1 base, and 18 bases lay between the germline ends. The CDR3 totals 18 residues. Germline V lookup: CDR1 KGHSH, CDR2 LQKENI. CDR3 sequence: CASSPLRTNLGNTGELFF. Here the CDR3 DNA reads TGTGCCAGCTCACCTCTGAGGACAAACCTCGGGAACACCGGGGAGCTGTTTTTT. The whole variable domain, filled in from reference TRBV18 and TRBJ2-2, reads NAGVMQNPRHLVRRRGQEARLRCSPMKGHSHVYWYRQLPEEGLKFMVYLQKENIIDESGMPKERFSAEFPKEGPSILRIQQVVRGDSAAYFCASSPLRTNLGNTGELFFGEGSRLTVL.

This chain links TRBV6-6 with TRBJ1-4, with D unresolved. Germline CDR1 is MNHNY and CDR2 is SVGAGI (reference sequence). This CDR3 has 16 amino acids. The germline V and J ends were trimmed by 7 bases and 6 bases, with 21 bases remaining between them. CDR3 DNA sequence: TGTGCCAGCAACTTCCGCAGCGGCAGTGGGGATGAAAAACTGTTTTTT. Amino acid sequence: CASNFRSGSGDEKLFF.

V gene TRBV4-2 combines with J gene TRBJ2-5; D remains ambiguous. There are 13 residues in the CDR3. Germline assignment: CDR1 LGHNA and CDR2 YNFKEQ. Trimming left V 0 bases short and J 7 bases short, with 9 bases between. The CDR3 spells CASSQDEWATQYF. The CDR3 DNA reads TGTGCCAGCAGCCAAGACGAGTGGGCGACCCAGTACTTC.

This clone appeared a single time. The CDR3 protein is CASGQGDQPQHF. The CDR3 DNA reads as TGTGCTAGTGGCCAGGGTGATCAGCCCCAGCATTTT. The V gene is TRBV12-5, the J gene TRBJ1-5, with D maybe TRBD1 (5 bases). Germline V gives CDR1 LGHNT, CDR2 FRNRAP. The CDR3 runs 12 residues. V was shortened by 6 bases and J by 5 bases, with 8 bases between the two germline ends.

The J gene is TRBJ1-5, the V gene TRBV19; D perhaps matches TRBD1 (5 bases). The CDR3 is made up of 18 amino acids. The V gene's germline CDR1 is LNHDA and CDR2 SQIVND (reference sequence). The V end lost 7 bases, the J end lost 1 base, and 23 bases lay between the germline ends. The CDR3 region is CASNPLGATEKSNQPQHF. The CDR3, as DNA: TGTGCCAGTAACCCCTTGGGCGCGACAGAGAAAAGCAATCAGCCCCAGCATTTT.

The rearrangement uses TRBV30 and TRBJ1-2, with D possibly TRBD1 on 5 matching bases. V was cut by 2 bases and J by 0 bases, with 7 bases left in between. This CDR3 comprises 13 residues. Germline V lookup: CDR1 GTSNPN, CDR2 SVGIG (reference sequence). The CDR3 is CAWSSGANYGYTF. CDR3 DNA: TGTGCCTGGAGTTCGGGGGCTAACTATGGCTACACCTTC.

V usage is TRBV9 and J usage is TRBJ2-2, with no clear D. The ends were cut back, 0 bases at V and 8 bases at J, with 14 bases in the middle. This CDR3 contains 15 residues. Germline V lookup: CDR1 SGDLS, CDR2 YYNGEE. CDR3 region: CASSVDVSSGGELFF. The CDR3 DNA reads as TGTGCCAGCAGCGTAGACGTCAGCTCCGGGGGGGAGCTGTTTTTT.

The chain recombines TRBV18 with TRBJ2-1; D unresolved. V was pared by 6 bases and J by 2 bases, with 14 bases between. CDR1 KGHSH and CDR2 LQKENI come from the germline V gene. The CDR3 extends over 15 amino acids. This chain's CDR3 is CASSPGAVTYNEQFF. The CDR3, as DNA: TGTGCCAGCTCCCCCGGCGCGGTGACCTACAATGAGCAGTTCTTC.

In this sample, this clone turned up a few times. V is TRBV14 and J is TRBJ1-1; D is unresolved. There are 15 residues in the CDR3. CDR1 and CDR2 from the germline V gene are SGHDN and FVKESK. Trimming left V 0 bases short and J 8 bases short, with 16 bases between. The DNA for the CDR3 is TGTGCCAGCAGCCAAGATCTTCCCCCCACGACAGAAGCTTTCTTT. Residues: CASSQDLPPTTEAFF.

This clone was counted between two and nine times. This chain joins TRBV4-2 and TRBJ1-6; weak D call: TRBD1 (5 bases). This CDR3 has 17 amino acids. Looked up from germline, CDR1 is LGHNA and CDR2 is YNFKEQ. V was trimmed by 4 bases and J by 3 bases, leaving 16 bases between them. CDR3 DNA: TGTGCCAGCAGCCCTGCTGTCCGGGGGTACTATAATTCACCCCTCCACTTT. This gives the protein CASSPAVRGYYNSPLHF.